This passage covers 8 T cell receptor beta chains from one sample sequenced in a study of OX40 agonist ivuxolimab in advanced cancers. TCRdb's table, derived via immunoSEQ multiplex PCR, lists solely in-frame clones and lacks some. The sample carries some 77,000 clones, more than 85% recorded once. The sample consisted of CD4+ or CD8+ T cells sorted from blood, taken in a trial of the OX40 agonist ivuxolimab. These receptors were collected from an adult with an advanced solid tumor such as melanoma, head and neck, liver or kidney cancer.

The chain employs TRBV10-3 and TRBJ1-6, with no clear D. V gave up 4 bases and J gave up 7 bases, with 11 bases separating them. The CDR3 has 14 amino acids. The germline V gene encodes CDR1 ENHRY and CDR2 SYGVKD. The CDR3 loop reads CAISGAARNSPLHF. Written as DNA, the CDR3 is TGTGCCATCAGTGGGGCAGCTAGAAATTCACCCCTCCACTTT.

The chain uses TRBV30 and TRBJ1-6; perhaps TRBD1 as D (5 bases). Germline CDR1 is GTSNPN and CDR2 is SVGIG (reference sequence). Trimming shortened V by 0 bases and J by 7 bases, and 13 bases separated the two germline ends. CDR3 length: 15 residues. The CDR3 loop is CAWSVSRGLNSPLHF. The CDR3, as DNA: TGTGCCTGGAGTGTGTCAAGGGGCCTAAATTCACCCCTCCACTTT.

The chain couples TRBV7-9 to TRBJ2-2; 7 nucleotides match TRBD1. Trimming removed 8 bases from V and 6 bases from J; junction bases left unmatched: 12. Per the germline V gene, CDR1 is SEHNR and CDR2 is FQNEAQ (reference sequence). The CDR3 loop spans 15 amino acids. CDR3 sequence (DNA): TGTGCCAGCTCCGCAACAGGGGACGGGTCCGGGGAGCTGTTTTTT. Protein: CASSATGDGSGELFF.

The chain has TRBV18 and TRBJ1-3; D remains unclear. With 2 bases removed from V and 4 bases from J, the gap between germline ends came to 9 bases. Germline-derived CDR1 and CDR2 are KGHSH and LQKENI. The CDR3 consists of 14 residues. The DNA for the CDR3 is TGTGCCAGCTCACCAGGGTCCTCCGGAAACACCATATATTTT. Protein sequence: CASSPGSSGNTIYF.

This chain links TRBV18 with TRBJ2-3; unclear D gene. This CDR3 has 15 residues. Per the germline V gene, CDR1 is KGHSH and CDR2 is LQKENI. V gave up 3 bases and J gave up 5 bases, with 15 bases separating them. The CDR3 bases are TGTGCCAGCTCACCCCCGGAAAAGGGTCAAGATACGCAGTATTTT. Translation gives CASSPPEKGQDTQYF.

This clone was seen a handful of times. The chain links TRBV7-2 to TRBJ2-7; TRBD1 aligns across 12 bases. V was pared by 5 bases and J by 4 bases, with 12 bases of the junction left unmatched. CDR1 is SGHTA, CDR2 FQGNSA, per germline. The CDR3 totals 17 residues. This CDR3 is CASSPPGQGAARYEQYF. CDR3 DNA sequence: TGTGCCAGCAGCCCGCCGGGACAGGGGGCCGCGAGGTACGAGCAGTACTTC.

The chain carries TRBV21-1 and TRBJ2-5; TRBD1, as called in the table, went unchecked against the DNA. TRBV21-1 is tagged as a pseudogene. CDR3 length equals 15 residues. Here the CDR3 reads CASSTTGGWKETQYF. As DNA, the CDR3 is TGTGCCAGCAGTACCACAGGGGGCTGGAAAGAGACCCAGTACTTC.

The genes are TRBV6-5 and TRBJ2-7, with 11 nucleotides matching TRBD1. V was clipped by 6 bases and J by 7 bases; unmatched bases: 8. The length of the CDR3 is 14 residues. Germline values: CDR1 MNHEY, CDR2 SVGAGI. The CDR3 loop reads CASRSGQGAREQYF. The CDR3 DNA reads TGTGCCAGCAGGAGCGGACAGGGGGCGCGAGAGCAGTACTTC.